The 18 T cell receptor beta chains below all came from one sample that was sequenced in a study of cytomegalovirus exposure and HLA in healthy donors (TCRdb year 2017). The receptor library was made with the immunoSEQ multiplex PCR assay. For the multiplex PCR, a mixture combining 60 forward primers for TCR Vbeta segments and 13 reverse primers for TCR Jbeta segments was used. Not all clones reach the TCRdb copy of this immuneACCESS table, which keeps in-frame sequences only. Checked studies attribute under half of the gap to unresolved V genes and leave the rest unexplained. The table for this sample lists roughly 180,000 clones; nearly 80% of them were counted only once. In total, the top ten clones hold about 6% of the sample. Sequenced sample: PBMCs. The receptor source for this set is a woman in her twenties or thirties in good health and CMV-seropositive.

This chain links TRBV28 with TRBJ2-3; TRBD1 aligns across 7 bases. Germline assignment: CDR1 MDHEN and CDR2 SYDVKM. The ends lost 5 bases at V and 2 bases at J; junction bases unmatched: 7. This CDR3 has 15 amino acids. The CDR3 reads CASSPRTGPTDTQYF. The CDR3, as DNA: TGTGCCAGCAGTCCCCGGACAGGACCCACAGATACGCAGTATTTT. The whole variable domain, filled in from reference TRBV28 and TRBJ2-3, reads DVKVTQSSRYLVKRTGEKVFLECVQDMDHENMFWYRQDPGLGLRLIYFSYDVKMKEKGDIPEGYSVSREKKERFSLILESASTNQTSMYLCASSPRTGPTDTQYFGPGTRLTVL.

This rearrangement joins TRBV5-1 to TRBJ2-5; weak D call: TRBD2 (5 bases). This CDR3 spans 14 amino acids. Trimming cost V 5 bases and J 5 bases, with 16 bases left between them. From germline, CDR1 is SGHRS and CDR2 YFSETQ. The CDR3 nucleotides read TGCGCCAGCAGGCGGGTTGATTATATGGAGACCCAGTACTTC. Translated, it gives CASRRVDYMETQYF. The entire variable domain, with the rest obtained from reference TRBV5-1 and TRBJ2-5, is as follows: KAGVTQTPRYLIKTRGQQVTLSCSPISGHRSVSWYQQTPGQGLQFLFEYFSETQRNKGNFPGRFSGRQFSNSRSEMNVSTLELGDSALYLCASRRVDYMETQYFGPGTRLLVL.

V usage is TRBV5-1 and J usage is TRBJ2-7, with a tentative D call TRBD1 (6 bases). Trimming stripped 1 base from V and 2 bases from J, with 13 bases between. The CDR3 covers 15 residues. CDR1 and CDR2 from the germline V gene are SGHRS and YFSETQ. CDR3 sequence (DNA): TGCGCCAGCAGCTTGACAGGGCTGCCCCCCTACGAGCAGTACTTC. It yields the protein CASSLTGLPPYEQYF.

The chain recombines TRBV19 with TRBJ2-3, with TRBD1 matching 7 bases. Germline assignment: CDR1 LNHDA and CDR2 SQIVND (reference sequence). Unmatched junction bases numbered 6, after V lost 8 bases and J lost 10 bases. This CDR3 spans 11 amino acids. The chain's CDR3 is CASGPGTAQYF. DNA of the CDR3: TGTGCCAGTGGTCCCGGGACAGCGCAGTATTTT.

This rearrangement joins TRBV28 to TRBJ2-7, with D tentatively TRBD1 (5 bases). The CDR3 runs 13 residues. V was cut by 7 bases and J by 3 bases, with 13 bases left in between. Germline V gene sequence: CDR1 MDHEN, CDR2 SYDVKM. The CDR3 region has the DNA TGTGCCAGCACCACCAGCGACAGCTACGAGCAGTACTTC. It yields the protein CASTTSDSYEQYF.

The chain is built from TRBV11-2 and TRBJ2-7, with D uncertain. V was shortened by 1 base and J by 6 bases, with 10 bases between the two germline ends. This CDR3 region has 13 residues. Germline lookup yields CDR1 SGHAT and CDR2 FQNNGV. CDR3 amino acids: CASSLVSVGEQYF. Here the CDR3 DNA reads TGTGCCAGCAGCTTAGTTTCAGTTGGCGAGCAGTACTTC. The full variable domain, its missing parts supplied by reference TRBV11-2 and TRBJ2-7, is EAGVAQSPRYKIIEKRQSVAFWCNPISGHATLYWYQQILGQGPKLLIQFQNNGVVDDSQLPKDRFSAERLKGVDSTLKIQPAKLEDSAVYLCASSLVSVGEQYFGPGTRLTVT.

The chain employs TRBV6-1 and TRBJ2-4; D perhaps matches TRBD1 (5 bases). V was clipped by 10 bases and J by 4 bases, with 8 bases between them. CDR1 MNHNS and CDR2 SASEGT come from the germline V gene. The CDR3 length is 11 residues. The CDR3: CAINRKNIQYF. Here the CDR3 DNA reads TGTGCCATAAACAGGAAAAACATTCAGTACTTC.

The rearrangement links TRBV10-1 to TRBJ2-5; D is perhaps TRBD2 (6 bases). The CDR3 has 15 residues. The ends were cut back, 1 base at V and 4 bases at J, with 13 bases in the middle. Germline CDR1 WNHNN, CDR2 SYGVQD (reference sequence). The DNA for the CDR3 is TGCGCCAGCAGTGAGTACAGCGGGCTGCCAGAGACCCAGTACTTC. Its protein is CASSEYSGLPETQYF.

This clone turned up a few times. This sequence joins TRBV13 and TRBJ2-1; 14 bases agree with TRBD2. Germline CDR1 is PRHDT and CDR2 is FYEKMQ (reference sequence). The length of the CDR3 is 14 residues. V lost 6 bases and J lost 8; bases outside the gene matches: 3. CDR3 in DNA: TGTGCCAGCAGAGGGACTAGCGGGAGTCATGAGCAGTTCTTC. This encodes CASRGTSGSHEQFF. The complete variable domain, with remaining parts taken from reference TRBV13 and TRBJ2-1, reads AAGVIQSPRHLIKEKRETATLKCYPIPRHDTVYWYQQGPGQDPQFLISFYEKMQSDKGSIPDRFSAQQFSDYHSELNMSSLELGDSALYFCASRGTSGSHEQFFGPGTRLTVL.

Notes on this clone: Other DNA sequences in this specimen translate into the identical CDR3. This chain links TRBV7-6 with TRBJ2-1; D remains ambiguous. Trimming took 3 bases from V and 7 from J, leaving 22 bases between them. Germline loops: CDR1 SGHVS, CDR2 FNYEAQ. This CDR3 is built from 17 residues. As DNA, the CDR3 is TGTGCCAGCAGCTTGCGGTCGAGCTACCCAGCACGAAATGAGCAGTTCTTC. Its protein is CASSLRSSYPARNEQFF.

The CDR3 DNA reads TGTGCCAGCAGTGCCCGGGACAGCTCCTACGAGCAGTACTTC. Protein product: CASSARDSSYEQYF. This sequence joins TRBV6-1 and TRBJ2-7; TRBD1 matches 7 bases. Germline V gene data show CDR1 as MNHNS and CDR2 as SASEGT. J was trimmed by 0 bases and V by 4 bases; bases with no gene match: 3. This CDR3 is 14 amino acids long.

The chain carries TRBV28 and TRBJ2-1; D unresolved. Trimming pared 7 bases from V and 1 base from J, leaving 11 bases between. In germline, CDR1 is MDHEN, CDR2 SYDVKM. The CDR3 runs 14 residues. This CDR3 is CASNSYHSYNEQFF. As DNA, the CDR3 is TGTGCCAGCAACAGTTACCATTCCTACAATGAGCAGTTCTTC.

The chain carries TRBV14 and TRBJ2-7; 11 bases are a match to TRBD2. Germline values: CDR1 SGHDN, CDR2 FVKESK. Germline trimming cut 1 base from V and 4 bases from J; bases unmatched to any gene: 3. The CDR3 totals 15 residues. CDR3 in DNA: TGTGCCAGCAGCCAAGTTAGACTAGCGGGGTACGAGCAGTACTTC. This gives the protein CASSQVRLAGYEQYF. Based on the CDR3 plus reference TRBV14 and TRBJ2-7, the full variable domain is EAGVTQFPSHSVIEKGQTVTLRCDPISGHDNLYWYRRVMGKEIKFLLHFVKESKQDESGMPNNRFLAERTGGTYSTLKVQPAELEDSGVYFCASSQVRLAGYEQYFGPGTRLTVT.

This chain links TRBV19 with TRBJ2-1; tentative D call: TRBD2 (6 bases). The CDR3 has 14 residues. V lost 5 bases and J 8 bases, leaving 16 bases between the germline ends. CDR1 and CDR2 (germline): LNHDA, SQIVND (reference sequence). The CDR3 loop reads CASSEGTHWDEQFF. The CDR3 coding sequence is TGTGCCAGTAGTGAAGGGACTCACTGGGATGAGCAGTTCTTC.

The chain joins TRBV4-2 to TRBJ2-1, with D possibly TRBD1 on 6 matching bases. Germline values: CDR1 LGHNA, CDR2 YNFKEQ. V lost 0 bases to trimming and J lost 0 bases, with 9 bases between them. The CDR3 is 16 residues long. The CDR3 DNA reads TGTGCCAGCAGCCAAGAACAGGGAAGCTCCTACAATGAGCAGTTCTTC. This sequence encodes CASSQEQGSSYNEQFF.

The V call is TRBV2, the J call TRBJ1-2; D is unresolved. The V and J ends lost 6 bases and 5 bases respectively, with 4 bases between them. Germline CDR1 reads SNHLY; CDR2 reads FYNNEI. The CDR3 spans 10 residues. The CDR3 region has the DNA TGTGCCAGCAGGGAGTATGGCTACACCTTC. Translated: CASREYGYTF.

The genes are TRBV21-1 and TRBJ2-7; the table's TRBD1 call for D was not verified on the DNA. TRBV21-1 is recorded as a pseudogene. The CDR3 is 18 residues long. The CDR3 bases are TGTGCCAGCAGCCTCATAGTTCGGCTGACAGGGCCGCCGGGCGAGCAGTACTTC. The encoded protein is CASSLIVRLTGPPGEQYF.

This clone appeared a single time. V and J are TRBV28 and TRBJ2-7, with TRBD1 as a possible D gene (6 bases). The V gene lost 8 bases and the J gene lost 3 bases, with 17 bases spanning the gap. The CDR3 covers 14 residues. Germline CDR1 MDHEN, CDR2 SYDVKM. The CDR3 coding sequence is TGTGCCAGCCGACCGGGACAAGATAACTACGAGCAGTACTTC. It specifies CASRPGQDNYEQYF.